Sequencing of this T cell receptor (beta chain) was carried out in a study of CD8+ T cells in alopecia areata. Points from the study as a whole: Mice gave a clearer picture of TCR sharing than patients did, possibly for HLA-related reasons. Besides other cells, scalp samples also yield sequences of resident alphabeta T cells from normal skin. Affected scalp, especially in alopecia totalis/universalis, had a higher clonality than normal scalp did.

About this clone: What it binds is unknown.

Following extraction, RNA underwent reverse transcription to cDNA, which served as the sequencing template. TCRdb keeps only in-frame clones here, not all; method: immunoSEQ multiplex PCR. The sample includes around 97,000 clones, about 60% of them seen just once. The CDR3 is made up of 13 amino acids. The ends were cut back, 1 base at V and 7 bases at J, with 10 bases in the middle. Per the germline V gene, CDR1 is SEHNR and CDR2 is FQNEAQ (reference sequence). PBMC-derived CD4+ and CD8+ T cells were sorted. The V call is TRBV7-9, the J call TRBJ1-1; D is perhaps TRBD1 (5 bases). The TCR originated in a human donor in good health. The material sequenced was CD4+ T cells sorted from blood. DNA for the CDR3: TGTGCCAGCAGCTTAGGGACACAGGATGAAGCTTTCTTT. Translated: CASSLGTQDEAFF. Filled out from reference TRBV7-9 and TRBJ1-1, the complete variable domain reads DTGVSQNPRHKITKRGQNVTFRCDPISEHNRLYWYRQTLGQGPEFLTYFQNEAQLEKSRLLSDRFSAERPKGSFSTLEIQRTEQGDSAMYLCASSLGTQDEAFFGQGTRLTVV.